One sample yielded the 3 T cell receptor beta chains listed below, sequenced in a study of glioma-infiltrating T cells after dendritic cell vaccination. TCRdb's copy holds only in-frame clones and misses some; the assay was immunoSEQ multiplex PCR. The table records 55,000 to 70,000 clones, about 81% of them present only once. Specimen: blood, collected before dendritic cell vaccination. The receptor set was obtained from a human donor with glioblastoma.

This clone was counted a single time. The CDR3 is CASSPTAGLRSYNSPLHF. For the CDR3, the DNA is TGTGCCAGCAGCCCCACGGCAGGTTTGAGATCCTATAATTCACCCCTCCACTTT. The V call is TRBV7-9, the J call TRBJ1-6; no firm D call. The germline V gene encodes CDR1 SEHNR and CDR2 FQNEAQ (reference sequence). V dropped 5 bases and J dropped 1 base, with 18 bases sitting between them. The CDR3 consists of 18 residues.

The chain is built from TRBV2 and TRBJ1-3; D gene unclear. Germline CDR1 is SNHLY and CDR2 is FYNNEI. The germline V and J ends were trimmed by 5 bases and 6 bases, with 5 bases remaining between them. This CDR3 contains 11 residues. The CDR3 protein is CASSPSNTIYF. CDR3 nucleotides: TGTGCCAGCAGTCCATCAAACACCATATATTTT.

The chain employs TRBV27 and TRBJ2-5; TRBD1 matches at 7 bases. Germline trimming cut 10 bases from V and 4 bases from J; bases unmatched to any gene: 24. The germline gives CDR1 MNHEY, CDR2 SMNVEV (reference sequence). This CDR3 has 18 residues. As DNA, the CDR3 is TGTGCCAAGATGGAATACGGTGGGACAGAACCTCCGCGAGAGACCCAGTACTTC. Amino acids: CAKMEYGGTEPPRETQYF.